These 26 T cell receptor beta chains were all obtained from the same sample, sequenced in a study of blood T cell repertoires in COVID-19. TCRdb keeps only in-frame clones here, not all; method: immunoSEQ multiplex PCR. The profile shows more than 250,000 clones, roughly 87% of them singletons. The sequencing sample was made of peripheral blood. The receptor source for this set is a man aged 50 to 60 with active or convalescent COVID-19.

The J gene is TRBJ1-3, the V gene TRBV5-4; possibly TRBD1 for D (6 bases). V shed 2 bases and J shed 2 bases, with 11 bases lying between them. The CDR3 has 15 residues. Germline V CDR1 and CDR2: SGHNT, YYREEE (reference sequence). The CDR3 nucleotides are TGTGCCAGCAGCTTCCAACAGGGCGCTGGAAACACCATATATTTT. It specifies CASSFQQGAGNTIYF.

This clone showed up just once. The rearrangement uses TRBV2 and TRBJ1-2, with 9 bases fitting TRBD1. The germline V gene encodes CDR1 SNHLY and CDR2 FYNNEI. V lost 8 bases, J lost 0 bases, and 4 bases stayed unmatched. The CDR3 is 14 residues long. In DNA, the CDR3 is TGTGCCAGCGTACAGGGGGCGGCTAACTATGGCTACACCTTC. Translated, it gives CASVQGAANYGYTF.

This clone has just a few counts. This sequence joins TRBV28 and TRBJ2-3; unclear D gene. CDR1 is MDHEN and CDR2 is SYDVKM in the germline V gene. There are 13 residues in the CDR3. Trimming removed 6 bases at V and 10 bases at J, with 17 bases between. The CDR3 DNA reads as TGTGCCAGCAGCTCAGACTTACTCGATGCGCAGTATTTT. Translated, it gives CASSSDLLDAQYF.

The genes are TRBV19 and TRBJ1-1; D possibly corresponds to TRBD1 (6 bases). Germline V gene data show CDR1 as LNHDA and CDR2 as SQIVND (reference sequence). This CDR3 has 15 residues. The ends were cut back, 7 bases at V and 0 bases at J, with 15 bases in the middle. CDR3 loop: CASTSSGTMNTEAFF. In nucleotides, the CDR3 is TGTGCCAGTACCTCTTCCGGGACAATGAACACTGAAGCTTTCTTT.

This clone has only one observation. The chain is built from TRBV5-6 and TRBJ2-3; 7 bases align to TRBD2. V lost 2 bases, J lost 1 base, and 4 bases stayed unmatched. Germline V gene sequence: CDR1 SGHDT, CDR2 YYEEEE. The CDR3 length is 15 residues. The CDR3 nucleotides read TGTGCCAGCAGCTTACGGGGGGTCGGCACAGATACGCAGTATTTT. Translated, it gives CASSLRGVGTDTQYF.

This chain connects TRBV7-3 to TRBJ1-1, with 10 bases identical to TRBD1. The CDR3 consists of 17 residues. Trimming cost V 2 bases and J 0 bases; bases outside gene matches: 6. Germline assignment: CDR1 SGHTA and CDR2 FQGTGA. CDR3 sequence (DNA): TGTGCCAGCAGCTTATCAGGGACAGGGGCTGTGAACACTGAAGCTTTCTTT. This sequence encodes CASSLSGTGAVNTEAFF.

CDR3 bases: TGCAGCGTTGACGGGGGACAGTGGGGCTATGGCTACACCTTC. This encodes CSVDGGQWGYGYTF. V and J are TRBV29-1 and TRBJ1-2, with 7 bases aligning to TRBD1. CDR1 is SQVTM, CDR2 ANQGSEA, per germline. V was clipped by 3 bases and J by 4 bases; unmatched bases: 8. The CDR3 runs to 14 residues.

The chain has TRBV27 and TRBJ2-7, with TRBD2 matching 8 bases. Germline CDR1 MNHEY, CDR2 SMNVEV (reference sequence). The junction had 7 bases not matched to a gene; V was cut back by 0 bases and J by 3 bases. The CDR3 has 16 amino acids. As DNA, the CDR3 is TGTGCCAGCAGTTTATCGTGGGGACTAGTTAGCTACGAGCAGTACTTC. Its protein is CASSLSWGLVSYEQYF.

The V gene is TRBV19, the J gene TRBJ2-2, with TRBD2 matching over 12 bases. V gave up 10 bases and J gave up 0 bases; unmatched junction bases: 3. The germline gives CDR1 LNHDA, CDR2 SQIVND (reference sequence). The CDR3 loop spans 15 amino acids. CDR3 sequence reads: CATTSGRSNTGELFF. CDR3 DNA: TGTGCCACGACTAGCGGGAGATCGAACACCGGGGAGCTGTTTTTT.

The chain has TRBV5-1 and TRBJ2-3; the D is unclear. V lost 1 base, J lost 3 bases, and 6 bases lay in between. Per germline, CDR1 SGHRS and CDR2 YFSETQ. The CDR3 covers 13 residues. This chain's CDR3 is CASSLRRTDTQYF. The CDR3, as DNA: TGCGCCAGCAGCTTGCGTCGGACAGATACGCAGTATTTT.

This chain uses TRBV3-1 (or the pseudogene TRBV3-2) with TRBJ1-1; D is unresolved. The CDR3 spans 14 residues. V was pared by 5 bases and J by 4 bases, with 14 bases between. Germline-derived CDR1 and CDR2 are LGHDT and YNNKEL (reference sequence). The CDR3: CASSTPGRGTEAFF. The CDR3 DNA follows: TGTGCCAGCAGCACGCCTGGACGGGGCACTGAAGCTTTCTTT.

A few counts support this clone. The genes are TRBV2 and TRBJ1-3; no clear D. The V end lost 4 bases, the J end lost 0 bases, and 10 bases lay between the germline ends. The CDR3 has 15 amino acids. Looked up from germline, CDR1 is SNHLY and CDR2 is FYNNEI. Here the CDR3 reads CASSVERVSGNTIYF. CDR3 bases: TGTGCCAGCAGTGTCGAGCGAGTCTCTGGAAACACCATATATTTT.

This chain joins TRBV30 and TRBJ2-1, with a possible D match to TRBD2 (5 bases). Germline assignment: CDR1 GTSNPN and CDR2 SVGIG (reference sequence). The CDR3 has 14 amino acids. Trimming removed 0 bases at V and 4 bases at J, with 10 bases between. The CDR3 sequence: CAWSVLPGYNEQFF. CDR3 DNA: TGTGCCTGGAGTGTACTTCCGGGATACAATGAGCAGTTCTTC.

The chain employs TRBV19 and TRBJ1-3; D gene ambiguous. The germline V and J ends were trimmed by 7 bases and 0 bases, with 10 bases remaining between them. The V gene's germline CDR1 is LNHDA and CDR2 SQIVND (reference sequence). This CDR3 has 14 residues. In nucleotides, the CDR3 is TGTGCCAGTAAACGACAAGACTCTGGAAACACCATATATTTT. Amino acids: CASKRQDSGNTIYF.

This chain links TRBV9 with TRBJ2-7; 11 nucleotides align to TRBD1. The CDR3 is 18 residues long. In germline, CDR1 is SGDLS, CDR2 YYNGEE. V shed 2 bases, J shed 0 bases, and the junction held 10 bases outside the gene matches. The CDR3 loop reads CASSVAGTGGISSYEQYF. The CDR3 DNA reads as TGTGCCAGCAGCGTTGCCGGGACAGGGGGTATCAGCTCCTACGAGCAGTACTTC.

The chain uses TRBV9 and TRBJ2-3, with D maybe TRBD1 (6 bases). The CDR3 runs 16 residues. Germline V lookup: CDR1 SGDLS, CDR2 YYNGEE. V lost 3 bases and J 4 bases, leaving 18 bases between the germline ends. The CDR3 is CASSALADSGADTQYF. CDR3 in DNA: TGTGCCAGCAGCGCCCTGGCGGACAGTGGCGCAGATACGCAGTATTTT.

The chain combines TRBV5-4 with TRBJ1-1; 8 positions agree with TRBD1. The J segment lost 5 bases and the V segment lost 0 bases, leaving 3 bases of the junction unmatched. Germline CDR1 and CDR2: SGHNT and YYREEE (reference sequence). This CDR3 has 14 residues. The CDR3 DNA reads TGTGCCAGCAGCTTGGTACAGGGGGAAACTGAAGCTTTCTTT. Amino acid sequence: CASSLVQGETEAFF. The full variable domain, in which reference TRBV5-4 and TRBJ1-1 provide the parts outside the CDR3, is ETGVTQSPTHLIKTRGQQVTLRCSSQSGHNTVSWYQQALGQGPQFIFQYYREEENGRGNFPPRFSGLQFPNYSSELNVNALELDDSALYLCASSLVQGETEAFFGQGTRLTVV.

Points on this clone: The junction and the germline gene differ at one end; a read error may be behind it. The chain has TRBV7-9 and TRBJ2-1, with TRBD2 matching over 7 bases. In germline, CDR1 is SEHNR, CDR2 FQNEAQ (reference sequence). The CDR3 totals 11 residues. The CDR3: CASSLSGAPIF. In nucleotides, the CDR3 is TGTGCCAGCAGCTTGAGCGGGGCCCCGATCTTC.

This rearrangement joins TRBV7-9 to TRBJ2-2; 7 nucleotides line up with TRBD1. Germline CDR1 is SEHNR and CDR2 is FQNEAQ (reference sequence). V dropped 8 bases and J dropped 5; count of bases not matched to a gene: 14. The CDR3 contains 16 residues. The CDR3 DNA follows: TGTGCCAGCGCCCCAGGGGGTTGGGGAAGGACCGGGGAGCTGTTTTTT. Amino acid sequence: CASAPGGWGRTGELFF.

CDR3 sequence reads: CAWSVSGAGANVLTF. CDR3 in DNA: TGTGCCTGGAGTGTATCAGGGGCTGGGGCCAACGTCCTGACTTTC. The rearrangement uses TRBV30 and TRBJ2-6; D is possibly TRBD1 (6 bases). Germline V gene data show CDR1 as GTSNPN and CDR2 as SVGIG (reference sequence). The CDR3 loop spans 15 amino acids. V lost 0 bases, J lost 2 bases, and 8 bases lay in between. Combining the CDR3 with reference TRBV30 and TRBJ2-6 gives the whole variable domain SQTIHQWPATLVQPVGSPLSLECTVEGTSNPNLYWYRQAAGRGLQLLFYSVGIGQISSEVPQNLSASRPQDRQFILSSKKLLLSDSGFYLCAWSVSGAGANVLTFGAGSRLTVL.

The chain joins TRBV12-5 to TRBJ2-5, with D perhaps matching TRBD2 (7 bases). This CDR3 spans 17 amino acids. V shed 1 base and J shed 2 bases, with 17 bases lying between them. Germline CDR1 and CDR2: LGHNT and FRNRAP. CDR3 sequence: CASGLATSAGAQETQYF. CDR3 nucleotide sequence: TGTGCTAGTGGTTTGGCCACTAGCGCGGGGGCACAAGAGACCCAGTACTTC.

This chain links TRBV6-6 with TRBJ1-2; TRBD1 aligns across 9 bases. V lost 6 bases to trimming and J lost 3 bases; unmatched junction nucleotides: 5. Germline V gene sequence: CDR1 MNHNY, CDR2 SVGAGI (reference sequence). The CDR3 runs to 14 residues. The CDR3 DNA sequence: TGTGCCAGCAGGGAAACAGGGGGCGACTATGGCTACACCTTC. Its translation is CASRETGGDYGYTF.

The CDR3 region is CASRILATNEKLFF. CDR3 bases: TGTGCCAGCAGAATACTTGCAACTAATGAAAAACTGTTTTTT. This chain joins TRBV6-5 and TRBJ1-4; D not certain. The V end lost 6 bases, the J end lost 0 bases, and 8 bases lay between the germline ends. Germline-derived CDR1 and CDR2 are MNHEY and SVGAGI. This CDR3 is built from 14 residues.

This sequence joins TRBV11-2 and TRBJ1-6, with D unclear. Trimming took 1 base from V and 7 from J, leaving 11 bases between them. This CDR3 has 15 amino acids. Germline V lookup: CDR1 SGHAT, CDR2 FQNNGV. This CDR3 reads CASSLAEGWNSPLHF. In DNA form, the CDR3 reads TGTGCCAGCAGCTTAGCCGAGGGTTGGAATTCACCCCTCCACTTT.

This chain joins TRBV4-1 and TRBJ1-1; D remains unclear. The CDR3 contains 15 residues. Trimming removed 1 base from V and 1 base from J, with 10 bases in between. CDR1 is MGHRA, CDR2 YSYEKL, per germline. CDR3 protein: CASSQARGGNTEAFF. The CDR3 DNA follows: TGCGCCAGCAGCCAAGCTCGGGGAGGGAACACTGAAGCTTTCTTT.

The V and J genes are TRBV10-3 and TRBJ2-5; D is perhaps TRBD2 (5 bases). V was pared by 0 bases and J by 2 bases, with 10 bases between. Germline values: CDR1 ENHRY, CDR2 SYGVKD. The CDR3 is 15 amino acids. CDR3 amino acids: CAISESGGLQETQYF. CDR3 nucleotide sequence: TGTGCCATCAGTGAGTCGGGCGGGCTGCAAGAGACCCAGTACTTC.